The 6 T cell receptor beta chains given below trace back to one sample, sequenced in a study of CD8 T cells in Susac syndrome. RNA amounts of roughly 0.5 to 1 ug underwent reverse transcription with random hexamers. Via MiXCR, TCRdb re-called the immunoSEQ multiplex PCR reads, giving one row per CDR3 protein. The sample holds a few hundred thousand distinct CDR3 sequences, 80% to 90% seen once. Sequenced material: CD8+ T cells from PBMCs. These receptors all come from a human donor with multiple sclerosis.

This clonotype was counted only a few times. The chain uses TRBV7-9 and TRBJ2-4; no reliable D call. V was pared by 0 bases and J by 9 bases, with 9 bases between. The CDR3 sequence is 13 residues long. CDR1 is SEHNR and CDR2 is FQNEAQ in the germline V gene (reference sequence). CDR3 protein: CASSLAGHGIQYF. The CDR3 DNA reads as TGTGCCAGCAGCTTAGCCGGGCACGGCATTCAGTACTTC.

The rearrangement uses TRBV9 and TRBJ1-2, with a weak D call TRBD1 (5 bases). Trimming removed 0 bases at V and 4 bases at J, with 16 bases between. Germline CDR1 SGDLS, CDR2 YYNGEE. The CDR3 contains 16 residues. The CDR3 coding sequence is TGTGCCAGCAGCGTAGCGGGGTTGGGGGAGTCCTATGGCTACACCTTC. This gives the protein CASSVAGLGESYGYTF.

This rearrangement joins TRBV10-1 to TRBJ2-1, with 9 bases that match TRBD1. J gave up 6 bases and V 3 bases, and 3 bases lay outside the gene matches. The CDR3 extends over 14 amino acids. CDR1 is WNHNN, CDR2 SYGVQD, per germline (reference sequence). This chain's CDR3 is CASSEGTGTNEQFF. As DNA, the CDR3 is TGCGCCAGCAGTGAAGGGACAGGGACCAATGAGCAGTTCTTC.

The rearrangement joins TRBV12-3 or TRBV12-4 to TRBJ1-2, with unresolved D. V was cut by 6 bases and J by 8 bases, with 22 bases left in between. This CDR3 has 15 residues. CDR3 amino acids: CASSDNPSGPRGYTF. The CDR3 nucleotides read TGTGCCAGCAGCGACAATCCATCCGGGCCGAGGGGCTACACCTTC.

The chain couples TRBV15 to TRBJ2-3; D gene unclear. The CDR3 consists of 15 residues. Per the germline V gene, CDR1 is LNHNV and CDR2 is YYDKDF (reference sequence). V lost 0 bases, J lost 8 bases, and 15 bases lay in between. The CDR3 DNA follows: TGTGCCACCAGCAGAGATGCCAATAGTCTGGGTACGCAGTATTTT. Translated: CATSRDANSLGTQYF.

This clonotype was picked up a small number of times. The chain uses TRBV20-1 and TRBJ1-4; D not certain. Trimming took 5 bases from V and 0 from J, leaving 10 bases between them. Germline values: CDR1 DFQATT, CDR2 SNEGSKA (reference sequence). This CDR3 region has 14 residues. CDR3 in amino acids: CSADSVATNEKLFF. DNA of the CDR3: TGCAGTGCTGACTCGGTTGCAACTAATGAAAAACTGTTTTTT.